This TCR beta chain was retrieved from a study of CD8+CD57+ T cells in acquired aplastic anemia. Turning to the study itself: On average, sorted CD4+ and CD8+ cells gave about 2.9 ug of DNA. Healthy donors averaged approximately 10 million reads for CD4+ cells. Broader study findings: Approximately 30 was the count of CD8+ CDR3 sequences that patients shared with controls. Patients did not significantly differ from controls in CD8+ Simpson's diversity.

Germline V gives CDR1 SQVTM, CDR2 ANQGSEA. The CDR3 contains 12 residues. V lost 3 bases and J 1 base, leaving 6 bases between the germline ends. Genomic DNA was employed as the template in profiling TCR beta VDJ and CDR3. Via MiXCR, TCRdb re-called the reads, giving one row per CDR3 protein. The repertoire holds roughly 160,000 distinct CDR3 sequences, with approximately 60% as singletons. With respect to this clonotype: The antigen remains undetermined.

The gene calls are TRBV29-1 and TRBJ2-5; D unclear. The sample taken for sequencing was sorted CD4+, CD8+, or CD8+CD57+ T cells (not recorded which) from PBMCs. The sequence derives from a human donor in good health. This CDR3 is CSVDGVQETQYF. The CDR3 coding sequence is TGCAGCGTTGATGGTGTCCAAGAGACCCAGTACTTC.